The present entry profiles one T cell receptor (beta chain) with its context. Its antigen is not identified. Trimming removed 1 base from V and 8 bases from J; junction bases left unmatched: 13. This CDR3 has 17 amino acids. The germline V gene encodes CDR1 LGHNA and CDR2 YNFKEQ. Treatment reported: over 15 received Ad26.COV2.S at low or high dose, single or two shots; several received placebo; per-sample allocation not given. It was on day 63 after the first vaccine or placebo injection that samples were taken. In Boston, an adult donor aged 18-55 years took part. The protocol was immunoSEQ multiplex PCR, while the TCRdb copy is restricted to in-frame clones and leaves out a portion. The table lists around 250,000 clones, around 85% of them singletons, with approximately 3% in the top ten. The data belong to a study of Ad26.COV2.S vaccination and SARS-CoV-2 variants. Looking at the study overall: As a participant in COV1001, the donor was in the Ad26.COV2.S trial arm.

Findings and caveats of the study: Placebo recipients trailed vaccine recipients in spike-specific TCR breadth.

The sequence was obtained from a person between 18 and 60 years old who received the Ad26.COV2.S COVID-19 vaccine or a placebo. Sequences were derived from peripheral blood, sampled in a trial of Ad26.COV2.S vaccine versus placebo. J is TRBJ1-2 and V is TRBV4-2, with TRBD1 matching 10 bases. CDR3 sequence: CASSQVTGTGERKGYTF. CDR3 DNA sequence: TGTGCCAGCAGCCAAGTCACCGGGACAGGGGAGAGGAAGGGCTACACCTTC.